This record concerns one TCR beta chain sequence. Its specificity is not known. Over several immunoSEQ plates, each subset's genomic DNA was distributed in even portions. The method was immunoSEQ multiplex PCR; TCRdb's version includes in-frame clones alone and lacks a portion of them. The sample records about 650,000 clones, just under 97% being singletons. Germline CDR1 is MNHEY and CDR2 is SMNVEV (reference sequence). V was shortened by 7 bases and J by 2 bases, with 5 bases between the two germline ends. The CDR3 runs 11 residues. This sample is drawn from a study of shared clonotypes between healthy human individuals. Study-level points and caveats: Investigators collected only blood, and repertoires in tissues likely differ.

It was CD45RO-negative cells, positively selected for CCR7, that made up naive CD8 cells, with terminally differentiated effector memory CD45RA+ cells excluded. V gene TRBV27 combines with J gene TRBJ1-2, with no clear D. The sequence was collected from a woman in her twenties or thirties in good health. The sequenced sample consisted of naive CD8+ T cells sorted from blood. CDR3 sequence reads: CASTSNYGYTF. The CDR3 DNA reads as TGTGCCAGCACCTCGAACTATGGCTACACCTTC.